Included here is one T cell receptor beta chain sequence, with context. This clone was counted once. The specificity of this receptor is unknown. The sample holds no much larger clone one base away, and base qualities are not on file. CD8 naive samples consisted of CD45RO-negative cells that were positively selected for CCR7, yielding a CD45RA+CCR7+ population without TemRA cells. The donors were healthy, HIV-negative adults who had no recently reported acute infections or vaccinations. All donors were Caucasian adults living in Nashville, Tennessee, USA. After blood collection by leukapheresis, PBMCs were isolated using Ficoll-Histopaque density gradient centrifugation and then cryopreserved in the vapor phase of liquid nitrogen. Purity and quantity of every magnetically sorted T cell population were checked by analytical flow cytometry. From each sorted fraction, genomic DNA was isolated and quantified by UV absorbance on a Nanodrop 2000c.

Its CDR3 holds 12 amino acids, cysteine through phenylalanine. Left in the record is the CDR3 DNA by itself, 36 bases read in frame from the first base. The germline V gene (reference sequence) provides CDR1 MNHEY and CDR2 SMNVEV. Trimmed from V: 8 bases; trimmed from J: 6 bases; junction bases lacking a gene match: 6. The source of the sample is a study of shared clonotypes between healthy human individuals (dated by TCRdb to 2019 to 2021). Turning to the overall study: A couple of women and three men aged 18 to 49 years were included in the cohort. For each donor, three plates each were used for CD4 naive and CD4 memory, two plates were used for CD8 naive, and one plate was used for CD8 memory. Libraries were prepared and TCR repertoires were sequenced by different laboratories using diverse techniques, in order to increase sequencing depth and limit assay-specific biases. Blood TCR repertoires of a handful of healthy adults were deeply sequenced to estimate repertoire size and the extent of clonotype sharing between individuals. Between about 0.8 and 9 billion PBMCs per donor were obtained by leukapheresis.

Overall study results and their limits: The small number of donors limited the genetic and exposure-history diversity represented. Clonotypes shared by all four sorted-subset donors showed higher generation probabilities than non-shared clonotypes. When several donors were compared, the shared fraction of clonotypes was around 5% for naive CD4, over 3% for naive CD8, roughly 2.5% for memory CD4, and less than 0.5% for memory CD8. Even with the large sequencing depth, rarefaction of the sorted-subset datasets indicated that sequencing was incomplete. Based on pairwise subsampling, the degree of clonotype sharing among donors was expected to be affected by sequencing depth. Sampling was restricted to blood, and TCR repertoires in tissues likely differ from the TCR repertoires found in blood. Naive subsets generally had larger estimated clonotype richness than memory subsets did.

Using the deep immunoSEQ assay, TCR CDR3 regions were amplified from genomic DNA by multiplex PCR. For each cell subset, the extracted genomic DNA was distributed evenly across all wells of several immunoSEQ 96-well plates, and each plate served as one replicate. Each replicate PCR for sorted subsets received roughly 200 ng genomic DNA, equal to about 30,000 T cell genomes. Purified libraries were measured with a Qubit 3.0 fluorometer, size-checked on a Bioanalyzer 2100, and measured again with the KAPA Library Quantification kit. Every immunoSEQ 96-well plate was sequenced on a dedicated single-read 150-cycle Illumina NextSeq 550 flow cell. For the original study's pipeline: The immunoSEQ output contained only junctional sequences without quality scores, so filtering could not match that applied to full-length reads. To assign V/J genes and CDR3, sequences were annotated using PyIR, a Python wrapper for IgBLAST v1.9, with IMGT germline references. Any read was removed if the V/J assignment was weak (E-value above 1e-6), the CDR3 was missing, or the read contained stop codons, out-of-frame junctions, or ambiguous translated residues. V3J clonotypes were defined by identical inferred V gene, J gene, and CDR3 amino acid sequence. The percentage overlap between two repertoires was calculated by dividing the number of shared unique clonotypes by the size of the smaller repertoire. RTK rarefaction, the Chao1 estimator, and Recon v2.1 estimates of unobserved clonotypes were used to assess repertoire richness. OLGA was used to compute generation probabilities for all TCRbeta clonotypes that the gDNA method yielded from a handful of donors. The clones in this table, taken by TCRdb from immuneACCESS, are in-frame only. Not every clone is retained; where verified, under half of the shortfall comes from an unresolved V gene, and the cause of the rest is unknown. The V and J calls and clone size were taken over from that table, and D and trimming were inferred from the DNA. Recorded for this sample are 450,000 to 700,000 clones; about 95% of them occurred a single time. The biggest ten clones account for 0.11% of the sample.

The V and J segments used are TRBV27 and TRBJ1-1; TRBD1 fits 7 bases in the junction. The origin of this receptor is a woman in her twenties or thirties in good health. The sequenced material came from naive CD8+ T cells sorted from blood. In the paper's terms, the cell subset or site label means: CD45RA+CCR7+. The bases read TGTGCCAGCTTTACAGGGGCCTCTGAAGCTTTCTTT. The resulting protein is CASFTGASEAFF.